What follows are 30 T cell receptor beta chains derived from one specimen sequenced in a study of blood T cells in healthy people across ages. With a J-beta primer mix and a sample-barcoded 5' primer, a second PCR ran about 6 to 11 cycles. TCRdb fed the 5' RACE reads into MiXCR, producing one record per CDR3 protein. The table includes under 2 million distinct CDR3 sequences, about 32% detected once. The sample was blood. These receptor sequences come from a woman in her thirties in good health.

At least ten counts were recorded for this clonotype. J is TRBJ2-1 and V is TRBV10-3; D uncertain. CDR1 is ENHRY, CDR2 SYGVKD, per germline. This CDR3 is 14 amino acids long. V was shortened by 10 bases and J by 7 bases, with 20 bases between the two germline ends. The CDR3 region has the DNA TGTGCCACCCAAAAGCTGTTGGATGGGAATGAGCAGTTCTTC. It translates to CATQKLLDGNEQFF.

As to this clonotype: One end of the junction is discordant with germline, which a read error may explain. The rearrangement links TRBV6-5 to TRBJ2-1; D is ambiguous. The V gene's germline CDR1 is MNHEY and CDR2 SVGAGI. The CDR3 loop spans 14 amino acids. The chain's CDR3 is CASSRVRSHNEQFF. Here the CDR3 DNA reads TGTGCCAGCAGTCGCGTCCGCTCCCACAATGAGCAGTTCTTC.

This clonotype was counted only a few times. The genes are TRBV20-1 and TRBJ2-7; 11 bases agree with TRBD2. This CDR3 has 14 amino acids. The V segment lost 5 bases and the J segment 3 bases; nucleotides outside the gene matches: 6. CDR1 DFQATT and CDR2 SNEGSKA come from the germline V gene (reference sequence). CDR3 sequence (DNA): TGCAGTGCTCCCGGTGGACTAGCGGGCTACGAGCAGTACTTC. It specifies CSAPGGLAGYEQYF.

This clonotype was seen more than once but under ten times. The chain combines TRBV11-2 with TRBJ2-3; the D is unclear. The CDR3 runs to 14 residues. Trimming pared 10 bases from V and 6 bases from J, leaving 20 bases between. From germline, CDR1 is SGHAT and CDR2 FQNNGV. This CDR3 is CAIGLSPAHDTQYF. The CDR3 DNA follows: TGTGCCATCGGCCTTTCCCCCGCACATGATACGCAGTATTTT.

As for this clonotype: A read error is possible here, since a much larger clone lies one base away. V gene TRBV29-1 combines with J gene TRBJ2-1; D unclear. The CDR3 extends over 12 amino acids. Germline V CDR1 and CDR2: SQVTM, ANQGSEA. The CDR3: CSGEEGYNEQFF. As DNA, the CDR3 is TGCAGCGGTGAAGAAGGTTACAATGAGCAGTTCTTC.

This clonotype was picked up a small number of times. The chain has TRBV20-1 and TRBJ2-7; TRBD1 might be the D (6 bases). Germline CDR1 reads DFQATT; CDR2 reads SNEGSKA (reference sequence). The CDR3 is 13 amino acids. The V gene lost 4 bases and the J gene lost 5 bases, with 15 bases spanning the gap. The CDR3 DNA reads as TGCAGTGCTATAAGAACAGGGAGTGACGAGCAGTACTTC. This sequence encodes CSAIRTGSDEQYF.

This clonotype came up a few times. This rearrangement joins TRBV13 to TRBJ2-7, with 10 bases identical to TRBD1. This CDR3 has 15 amino acids. In germline, CDR1 is PRHDT, CDR2 FYEKMQ (reference sequence). With V trimmed by 4 bases and J by 6 bases, 9 bases remained unmatched. For the CDR3, the DNA is TGTGCCAGCAGCTCTAACGGACAGGGGGTGAGCGAGCAGTACTTC. It translates to CASSSNGQGVSEQYF.

The chain combines TRBV5-1 with TRBJ2-5; D possibly matches TRBD1 or TRBD2 (6 bases each). The CDR3 totals 15 residues. Trimming stripped 0 bases from V and 5 bases from J, with 14 bases between. Germline V CDR1 and CDR2: SGHRS, YFSETQ. This CDR3 is CASSLGDGGSETQYF. As DNA, the CDR3 is TGCGCCAGCAGCTTGGGAGACGGGGGCAGCGAGACCCAGTACTTC.

This chain joins TRBV5-1 and TRBJ2-7; tentatively, D is TRBD2 (5 bases). The germline CDR1 and CDR2 sequences are SGHRS and YFSETQ. V dropped 1 base and J dropped 7 bases, with 18 bases sitting between them. There are 15 residues in the CDR3. For the CDR3, the DNA is TGCGCCAGCAGCTTGAAGGGAGACCCCAGGTATGAGCAGTACTTC. It is translated as CASSLKGDPRYEQYF.

The rearrangement joins TRBV29-1 to TRBJ1-2; TRBD1 might be the D (6 bases). V was trimmed by 7 bases and J by 5 bases, leaving 11 bases between them. From germline, CDR1 is SQVTM and CDR2 ANQGSEA. The CDR3 extends over 11 amino acids. In nucleotides, the CDR3 is TGCAGCGGAGGGGGTTTGTATGGCTACACCTTC. This sequence encodes CSGGGLYGYTF.

V and J are TRBV3-1 and TRBJ2-4; 8 bases align to TRBD1. The tail of the sequence fits TRBJ2-7 better, so the J call may be wrong. The CDR3 loop spans 13 amino acids. Germline V gene sequence: CDR1 LGHDT, CDR2 YNNKEL (reference sequence). CDR3 loop: CASGDRGRYEQYF. CDR3 DNA: TGTGCCAGCGGAGACAGGGGTCGCTACGAGCAGTACTTC.

The CDR3 DNA is TGCGCCTGCAATCCGGGACAGGGTTTTCAAGAGACCCAGTACTTC. Amino acid sequence: CACNPGQGFQETQYF. This chain links TRBV5-1 with TRBJ2-5; 9 bases agree with TRBD1. The V segment lost 10 bases and the J segment 2 bases; nucleotides outside the gene matches: 12. The length of the CDR3 is 15 residues. Germline V lookup: CDR1 SGHRS, CDR2 YFSETQ.

The table lists this clonotype with a few counts. This chain connects TRBV20-1 to TRBJ2-7; D possibly matches TRBD1 or TRBD2 (7 bases each). V dropped 5 bases and J dropped 0 bases, with 20 bases sitting between them. CDR1 is DFQATT, CDR2 SNEGSKA, per germline (reference sequence). The CDR3 length is 16 residues. In DNA, the CDR3 is TGCAGTGCTGTAGACCAACAGGGGACTACCTCCTACGAGCAGTACTTC. Its protein product is CSAVDQQGTTSYEQYF.

The V call is TRBV3-1, the J call TRBJ1-5; no firm D call. Germline V gene data show CDR1 as LGHDT and CDR2 as YNNKEL (reference sequence). The CDR3 consists of 13 residues. V lost 6 bases, J lost 2 bases, and 8 bases lay in between. The CDR3 loop is CASSHVGNQPQHF. The CDR3 DNA reads TGTGCCAGCAGTCACGTCGGCAATCAGCCCCAGCATTTT.

For this clonotype: This sequence may be a read error, since a much larger clone differs from it by one base. This rearrangement joins TRBV29-1 to TRBJ2-3; D call uncertain. CDR3 length: 13 amino acids. Germline V gives CDR1 SQVTM, CDR2 ANQGSEA. Trimming removed 6 bases at V and 2 bases at J, with 12 bases between. The CDR3 sequence is CSVAVANTDTQYF. CDR3 in DNA: TGCAGCGTCGCCGTCGCTAACACAGATACGCAGTATTTT.

The rearrangement uses TRBV28 and TRBJ2-4, with TRBD2 as a possible D gene (5 bases). This CDR3 comprises 16 residues. Germline V gene sequence: CDR1 MDHEN, CDR2 SYDVKM. The V end was cut by 2 bases, the J end by 3 bases, with 14 bases between. Here the CDR3 reads CASSLPAGVNKNIQYF. CDR3 sequence (DNA): TGTGCCAGCAGTTTACCAGCCGGGGTAAACAAAAACATTCAGTACTTC.

V and J are TRBV29-1 and TRBJ1-1, with TRBD1 matching over 9 bases. V was clipped by 7 bases and J by 6 bases; unmatched bases: 6. CDR1 and CDR2 from the germline V gene are SQVTM and ANQGSEA. The CDR3 spans 12 residues. The CDR3 spells CSALQGAPEAFF. Here the CDR3 DNA reads TGCAGCGCCCTACAGGGGGCCCCTGAAGCTTTCTTT. The full variable domain, its missing parts supplied by reference TRBV29-1 and TRBJ1-1, is SAVISQKPSRDICQRGTSLTIQCQVDSQVTMMFWYRQQPGQSLTLIATANQGSEATYESGFVIDKFPISRPNLTFSTLTVSNMSPEDSSIYLCSALQGAPEAFFGQGTRLTVV.

This clonotype was seen only a few times. This chain joins TRBV6-5 and TRBJ2-7, with D perhaps matching TRBD1 or TRBD2 (5 bases each). Germline CDR1 and CDR2: MNHEY and SVGAGI. The CDR3 length is 13 residues. The ends were cut back, 10 bases at V and 1 base at J, with 14 bases in the middle. The CDR3 DNA follows: TGTGCCACCACCCGGGGCGGTTCCTACGAGCAGTACTTC. Translating it yields CATTRGGSYEQYF.

A few counts support this clonotype. In nucleotides, the CDR3 is TGTGCCAGCAGCCGAAATCCGGGGGGCACCATTGAGACCCAGTACTTC. Translating it yields CASSRNPGGTIETQYF. This rearrangement joins TRBV3-1 to TRBJ2-5, with D maybe TRBD2 (7 bases). The germline V and J ends were trimmed by 4 bases and 5 bases, with 20 bases remaining between them. This CDR3 region has 16 residues. The V gene's germline CDR1 is LGHDT and CDR2 YNNKEL (reference sequence).

The gene calls are TRBV6-2 or TRBV6-3 and TRBJ2-7; 7 bases match TRBD1. CDR1 MNHEY and CDR2 SVGEGT come from the germline V gene. This CDR3 spans 13 amino acids. V lost 10 bases, J lost 2 bases, and 8 bases stayed unmatched. This CDR3 is CATYDTGAYEQYF. Here the CDR3 DNA reads TGTGCCACCTATGACACAGGGGCCTACGAGCAGTACTTC.

This clonotype was picked up a small number of times. V is TRBV3-1 and J is TRBJ2-2; D is undetermined. From germline, CDR1 is LGHDT and CDR2 YNNKEL (reference sequence). The length of the CDR3 is 16 residues. The V gene lost 1 base and the J gene lost 0 bases, with 9 bases spanning the gap. The CDR3 region has the DNA TGTGCCAGCAGCCAAGTGTTTTCGTCGAACACCGGGGAGCTGTTTTTT. This gives the protein CASSQVFSSNTGELFF. Together with reference TRBV3-1 and TRBJ2-2, the CDR3 gives the full variable domain: DTAVSQTPKYLVTQMGNDKSIKCEQNLGHDTMYWYKQDSKKFLKIMFSYNNKELIINETVPNRFSPKSPDKAHLNLHINSLELGDSAVYFCASSQVFSSNTGELFFGEGSRLTVL.

This chain uses TRBV18 with TRBJ2-1, with D hard to call. The germline V and J ends were trimmed by 6 bases and 9 bases, with 15 bases remaining between them. The CDR3 is made up of 13 amino acids. Germline CDR1 KGHSH, CDR2 LQKENI. In DNA, the CDR3 is TGTGCCAGCTCCCCCAGCGTATTGGGTGAGCAGTTCTTC. This encodes CASSPSVLGEQFF.

This clonotype was found a few times. V is TRBV6-1 and J is TRBJ1-5; TRBD1 matches at 7 bases. Germline V gene lookup returns CDR1 MNHNS and CDR2 SASEGT. CDR3 length: 13 amino acids. The V segment lost 6 bases and the J segment 5 bases; nucleotides outside the gene matches: 4. For the CDR3, the DNA is TGTGCCAGCAGAACCGACAGGGATCAGCCCCAGCATTTT. It is translated as CASRTDRDQPQHF.

This chain links TRBV12-3 or TRBV12-4 with TRBJ1-2; D uncertain. V lost 4 bases and J 4 bases, leaving 10 bases between the germline ends. This CDR3 region has 13 residues. CDR3 loop: CASSWEHTYGYTF. The CDR3 DNA reads as TGTGCCAGCAGTTGGGAACACACCTATGGCTACACCTTC.

This rearrangement joins TRBV10-3 to TRBJ2-7; 10 positions match TRBD2. The J call may not be correct, given that the DNA end is closer to TRBJ2-5. In germline, CDR1 is ENHRY, CDR2 SYGVKD. The CDR3 length is 16 residues. The CDR3 DNA sequence: TGTGCCATCAGTGGTAGGGGACTAGCGTCACAAGAGACCCAGTACTTC. It codes for CAISGRGLASQETQYF.

The table lists this clonotype with a few counts. The chain couples TRBV15 to TRBJ1-4; the D gene is possibly TRBD1 (5 bases). V was shortened by 4 bases and J by 2 bases, with 11 bases between the two germline ends. The CDR3 extends over 15 amino acids. Germline CDR1 LNHNV, CDR2 YYDKDF (reference sequence). This CDR3 is CATSTSRATNEKLFF. CDR3 coding DNA: TGTGCCACCAGCACGTCCAGGGCGACTAATGAAAAACTGTTTTTT.

This clonotype was observed a handful of times. The chain links TRBV7-3 to TRBJ1-2; D perhaps matches TRBD1 (6 bases). The CDR3 loop spans 15 amino acids. Germline assignment: CDR1 SGHTA and CDR2 FQGTGA. Trimming removed 4 bases at V and 0 bases at J, with 12 bases between. Here the CDR3 reads CASSYGGGPNYGYTF. Written as DNA, the CDR3 is TGTGCCAGCAGCTATGGGGGGGGCCCTAACTATGGCTACACCTTC.

The rearrangement joins TRBV7-3 to TRBJ2-1; 8 bases align to TRBD2. After removal of 5 bases from V and 8 bases from J, the junction contained 11 bases not matched to a gene. Germline V CDR1 and CDR2: SGHTA, FQGTGA. The CDR3 loop spans 15 amino acids. CDR3 coding DNA: TGTGCCAGCAGCCCCGGACCAGCGGGAGTTGATGAGCAGTTCTTC. This encodes CASSPGPAGVDEQFF.

CDR3 in DNA: TGTGCCAGCAGCCTTCCCGGGGCAGGGAGCCCTGGTGGCTACACCTTC. Translating gives CASSLPGAGSPGGYTF. The chain is built from TRBV3-1 and TRBJ1-2, with D tentatively TRBD1 (5 bases). Germline loops: CDR1 LGHDT, CDR2 YNNKEL (reference sequence). Trimming took off 4 bases at V and 7 bases at J, with 22 bases between the two ends. The CDR3 contains 16 residues.

This clonotype has just a few counts. V gene TRBV5-5 combines with J gene TRBJ2-5; D may be TRBD1 (7 bases). CDR1 is SGHKS, CDR2 YYEKEE, per germline (reference sequence). This CDR3 has 14 residues. Trimming took off 4 bases at V and 4 bases at J, with 14 bases between the two ends. This chain's CDR3 is CASSRGTVGETQYF. The CDR3 nucleotides are TGTGCCAGCAGCCGGGGGACAGTTGGAGAGACCCAGTACTTC.